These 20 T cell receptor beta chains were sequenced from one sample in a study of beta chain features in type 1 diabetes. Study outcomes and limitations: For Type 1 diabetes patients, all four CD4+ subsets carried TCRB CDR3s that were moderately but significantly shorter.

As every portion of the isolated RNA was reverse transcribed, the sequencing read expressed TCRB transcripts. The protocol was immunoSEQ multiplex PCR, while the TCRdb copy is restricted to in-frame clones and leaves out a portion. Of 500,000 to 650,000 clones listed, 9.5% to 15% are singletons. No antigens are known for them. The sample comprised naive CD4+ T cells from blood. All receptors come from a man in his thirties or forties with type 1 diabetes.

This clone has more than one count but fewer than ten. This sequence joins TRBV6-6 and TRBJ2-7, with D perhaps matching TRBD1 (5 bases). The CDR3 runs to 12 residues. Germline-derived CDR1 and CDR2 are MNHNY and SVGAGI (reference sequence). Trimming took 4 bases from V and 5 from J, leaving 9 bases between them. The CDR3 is CASSLGVNEQYF. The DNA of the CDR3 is TGTGCCAGCAGTTTAGGGGTGAACGAGCAGTACTTC.

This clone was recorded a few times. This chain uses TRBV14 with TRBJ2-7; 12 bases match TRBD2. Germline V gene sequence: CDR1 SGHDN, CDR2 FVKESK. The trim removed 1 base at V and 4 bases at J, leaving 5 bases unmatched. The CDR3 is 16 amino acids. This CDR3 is CASSQGQGTSGYEQYF. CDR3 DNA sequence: TGTGCCAGCAGCCAAGGCCAAGGGACTAGCGGGTACGAGCAGTACTTC.

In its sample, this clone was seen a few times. The CDR3 DNA reads TGTGCCAGCAGCCACGACAGGGGCACCGGGGAGCTGTTTTTT. Translated: CASSHDRGTGELFF. The V call is TRBV7-9, the J call TRBJ2-2; 8 nucleotides line up with TRBD1. The V gene's germline CDR1 is SEHNR and CDR2 FQNEAQ (reference sequence). The CDR3 runs 14 residues. With V trimmed by 5 bases and J by 4 bases, 3 bases remained unmatched.

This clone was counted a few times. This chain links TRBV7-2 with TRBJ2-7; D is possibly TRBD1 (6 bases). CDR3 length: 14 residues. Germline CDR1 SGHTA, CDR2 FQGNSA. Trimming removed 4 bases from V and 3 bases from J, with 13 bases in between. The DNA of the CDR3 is TGTGCCAGCAGCTCACGACAGGCCCACTACGAGCAGTACTTC. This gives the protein CASSSRQAHYEQYF.

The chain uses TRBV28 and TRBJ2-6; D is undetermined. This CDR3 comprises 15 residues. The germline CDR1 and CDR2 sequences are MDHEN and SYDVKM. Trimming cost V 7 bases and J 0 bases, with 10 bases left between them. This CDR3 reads CASISFGSGANVLTF. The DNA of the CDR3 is TGTGCCAGCATCTCCTTCGGCTCTGGGGCCAACGTCCTGACTTTC.

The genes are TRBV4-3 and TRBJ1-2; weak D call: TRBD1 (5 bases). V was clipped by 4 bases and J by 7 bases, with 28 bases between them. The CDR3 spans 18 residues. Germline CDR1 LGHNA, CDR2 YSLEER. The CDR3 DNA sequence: TGCGCCAGCAGCCGCGATTATGGTCCTGGACAACGGGACCTTGGCTACACCTTC. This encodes CASSRDYGPGQRDLGYTF.

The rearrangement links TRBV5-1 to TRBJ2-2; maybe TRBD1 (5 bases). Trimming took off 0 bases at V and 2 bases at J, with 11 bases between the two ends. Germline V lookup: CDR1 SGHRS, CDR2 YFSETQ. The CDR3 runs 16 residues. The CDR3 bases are TGCGCCAGCAGCTTGGCCATCCAGGGTAACACCGGGGAGCTGTTTTTT. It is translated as CASSLAIQGNTGELFF.

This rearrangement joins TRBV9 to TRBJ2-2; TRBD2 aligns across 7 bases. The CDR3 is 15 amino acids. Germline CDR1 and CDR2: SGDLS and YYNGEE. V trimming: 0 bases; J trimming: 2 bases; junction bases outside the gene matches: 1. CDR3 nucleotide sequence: TGTGCCAGCAGCGTAGCGGGGGGTAACACCGGGGAGCTGTTTTTT. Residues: CASSVAGGNTGELFF. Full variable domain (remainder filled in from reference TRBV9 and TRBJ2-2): DSGVTQTPKHLITATGQRVTLRCSPRSGDLSVYWYQQSLDQGLQFLIQYYNGEERAKGNILERFSAQQFPDLHSELNLSSLELGDSALYFCASSVAGGNTGELFFGEGSRLTVL.

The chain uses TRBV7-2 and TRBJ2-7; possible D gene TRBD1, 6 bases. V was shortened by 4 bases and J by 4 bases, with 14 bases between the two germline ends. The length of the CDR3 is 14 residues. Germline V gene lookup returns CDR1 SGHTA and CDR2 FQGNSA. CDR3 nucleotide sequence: TGTGCCAGCAGCTCACAGGGTGGGACATACGAGCAGTACTTC. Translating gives CASSSQGGTYEQYF.

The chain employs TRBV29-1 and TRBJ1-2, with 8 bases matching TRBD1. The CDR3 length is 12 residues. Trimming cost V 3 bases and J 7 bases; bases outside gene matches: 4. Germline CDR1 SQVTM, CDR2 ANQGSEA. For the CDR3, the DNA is TGCAGCGTTGAGCAGGGGGCAGGTGGCTACACCTTC. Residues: CSVEQGAGGYTF.

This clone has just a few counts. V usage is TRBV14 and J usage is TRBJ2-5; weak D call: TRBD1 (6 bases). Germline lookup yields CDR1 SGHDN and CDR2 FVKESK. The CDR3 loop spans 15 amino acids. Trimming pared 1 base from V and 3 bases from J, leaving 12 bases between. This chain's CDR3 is CASSQGRNREETQYF. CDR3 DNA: TGTGCCAGCAGCCAAGGGAGAAACAGGGAAGAGACCCAGTACTTC.

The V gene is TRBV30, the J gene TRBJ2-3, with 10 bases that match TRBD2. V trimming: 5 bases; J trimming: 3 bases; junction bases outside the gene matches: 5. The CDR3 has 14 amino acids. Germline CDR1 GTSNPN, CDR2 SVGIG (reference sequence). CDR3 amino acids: CAWDTAGGTDTQYF. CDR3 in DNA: TGTGCCTGGGATACAGCGGGGGGGACAGATACGCAGTATTTT.

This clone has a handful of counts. This chain's CDR3 is CASRRDRAVYGYTF. The DNA of the CDR3 is TGCGCCAGCAGAAGGGACAGGGCCGTCTATGGCTACACCTTC. This chain connects TRBV10-2 to TRBJ1-2; 9 positions match TRBD1. CDR3 length: 14 amino acids. CDR1 and CDR2 (germline): WSHSY, SAAADI. With V trimmed by 6 bases and J by 4 bases, 6 bases remained unmatched.

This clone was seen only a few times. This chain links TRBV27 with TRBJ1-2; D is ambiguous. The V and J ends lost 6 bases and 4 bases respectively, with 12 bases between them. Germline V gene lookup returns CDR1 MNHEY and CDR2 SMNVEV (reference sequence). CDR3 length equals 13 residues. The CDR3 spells CASRAERFYGYTF. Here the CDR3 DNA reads TGTGCCAGCAGGGCGGAACGGTTCTATGGCTACACCTTC.

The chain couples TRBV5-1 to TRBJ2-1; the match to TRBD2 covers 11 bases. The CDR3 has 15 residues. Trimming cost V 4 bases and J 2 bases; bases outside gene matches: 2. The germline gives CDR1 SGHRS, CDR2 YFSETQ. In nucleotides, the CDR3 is TGCGCCAGCAGCACGACTAGCGGGACCTACAATGAGCAGTTCTTC. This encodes CASSTTSGTYNEQFF.

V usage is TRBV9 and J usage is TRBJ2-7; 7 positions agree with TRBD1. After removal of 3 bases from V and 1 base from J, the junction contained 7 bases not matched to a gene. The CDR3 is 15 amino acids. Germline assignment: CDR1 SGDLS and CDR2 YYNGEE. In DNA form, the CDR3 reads TGTGCCAGCAGCGCCGGGACAGCTAATTCCTACGAGCAGTACTTC. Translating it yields CASSAGTANSYEQYF.

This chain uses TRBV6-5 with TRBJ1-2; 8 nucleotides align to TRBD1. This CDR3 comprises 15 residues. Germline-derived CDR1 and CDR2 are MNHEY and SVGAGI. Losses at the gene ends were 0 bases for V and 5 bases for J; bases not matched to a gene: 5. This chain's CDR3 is CASSYSPGTGYGYTF. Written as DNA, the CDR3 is TGTGCCAGCAGTTACTCGCCCGGGACAGGATATGGCTACACCTTC.

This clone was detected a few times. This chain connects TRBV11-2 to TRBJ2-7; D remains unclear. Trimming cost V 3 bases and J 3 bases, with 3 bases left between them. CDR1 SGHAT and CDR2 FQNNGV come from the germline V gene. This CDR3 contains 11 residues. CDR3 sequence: CASSFIYEQYF. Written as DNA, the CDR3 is TGTGCCAGCAGCTTTATCTACGAGCAGTACTTC.

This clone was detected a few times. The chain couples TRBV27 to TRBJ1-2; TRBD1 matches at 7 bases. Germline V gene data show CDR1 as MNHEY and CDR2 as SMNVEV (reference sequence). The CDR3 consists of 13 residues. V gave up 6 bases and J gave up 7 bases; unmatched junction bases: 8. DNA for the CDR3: TGTGCCAGCAGGGCGACAGGGAACCGTGGCTACACCTTC. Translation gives CASRATGNRGYTF.

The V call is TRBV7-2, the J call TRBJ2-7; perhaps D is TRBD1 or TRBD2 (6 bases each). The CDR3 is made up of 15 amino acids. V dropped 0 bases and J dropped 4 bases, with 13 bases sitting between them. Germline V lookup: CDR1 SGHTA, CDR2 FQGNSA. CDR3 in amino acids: CASSLAPGDSYEQYF. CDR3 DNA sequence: TGTGCCAGCAGCTTAGCGCCAGGGGACTCTTACGAGCAGTACTTC.